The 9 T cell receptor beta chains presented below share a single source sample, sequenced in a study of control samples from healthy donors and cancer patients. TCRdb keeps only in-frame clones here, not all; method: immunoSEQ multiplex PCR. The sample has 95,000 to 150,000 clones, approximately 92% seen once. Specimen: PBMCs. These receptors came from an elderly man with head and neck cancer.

The CDR3: CASSETGLAQISSGANVLTF. The DNA of the CDR3 is TGTGCCAGCAGTGAGACAGGGCTGGCCCAAATTTCCTCTGGGGCCAACGTCCTGACTTTC. This chain links TRBV6-4 with TRBJ2-6; 7 bases map to TRBD1. The CDR3 is 20 residues long. Germline CDR1 is MRHNA and CDR2 is SNTAGT. The junction had 14 bases not matched to a gene; V was cut back by 3 bases and J by 0 bases.

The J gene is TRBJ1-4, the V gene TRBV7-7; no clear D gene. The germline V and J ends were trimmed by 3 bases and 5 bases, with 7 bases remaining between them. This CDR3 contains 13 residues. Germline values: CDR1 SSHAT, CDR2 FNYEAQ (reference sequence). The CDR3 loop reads CASSFRPNEKLFF. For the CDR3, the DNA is TGTGCCAGCAGCTTCAGGCCGAATGAAAAACTGTTTTTT.

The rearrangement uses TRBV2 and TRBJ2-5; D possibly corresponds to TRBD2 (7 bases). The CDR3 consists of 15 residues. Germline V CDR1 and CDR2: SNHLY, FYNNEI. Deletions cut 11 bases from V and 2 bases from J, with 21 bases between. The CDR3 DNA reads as TGTGCCGGGAGGGGGAATTTACGTAAACAAGAGACCCAGTACTTC. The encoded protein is CAGRGNLRKQETQYF.

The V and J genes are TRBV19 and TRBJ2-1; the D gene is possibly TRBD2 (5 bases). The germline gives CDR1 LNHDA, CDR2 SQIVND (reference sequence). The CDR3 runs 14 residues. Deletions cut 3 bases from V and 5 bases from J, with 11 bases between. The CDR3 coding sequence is TGTGCCAGTAGTATGTGGGAGTTGGACAATGAGCAGTTCTTC. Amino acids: CASSMWELDNEQFF.

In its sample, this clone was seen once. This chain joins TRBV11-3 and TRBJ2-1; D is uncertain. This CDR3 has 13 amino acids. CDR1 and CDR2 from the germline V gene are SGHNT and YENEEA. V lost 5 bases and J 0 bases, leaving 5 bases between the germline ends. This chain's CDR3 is CASSPDSYNEQFF. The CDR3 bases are TGTGCCAGCAGCCCGGACTCCTACAATGAGCAGTTCTTC.

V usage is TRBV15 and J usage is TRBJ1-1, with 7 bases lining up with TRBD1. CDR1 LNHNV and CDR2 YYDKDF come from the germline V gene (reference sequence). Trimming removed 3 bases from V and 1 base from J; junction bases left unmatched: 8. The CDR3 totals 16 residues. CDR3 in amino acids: CATSSDRVKGNTEAFF. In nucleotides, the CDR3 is TGTGCCACCAGCAGCGACAGGGTAAAGGGGAACACTGAAGCTTTCTTT.

The CDR3 sequence: CASSRGLAGGAKNIQYF. The CDR3 DNA sequence: TGTGCCAGCAGCCGGGGACTAGCGGGGGGAGCCAAAAACATTCAGTACTTC. This chain links TRBV5-4 with TRBJ2-4; TRBD2 matches 15 bases. The V and J ends lost 4 bases and 0 bases, in that order; junction bases with no gene match: 2. CDR1 is SGHNT and CDR2 is YYREEE in the germline V gene (reference sequence). This CDR3 spans 17 amino acids.

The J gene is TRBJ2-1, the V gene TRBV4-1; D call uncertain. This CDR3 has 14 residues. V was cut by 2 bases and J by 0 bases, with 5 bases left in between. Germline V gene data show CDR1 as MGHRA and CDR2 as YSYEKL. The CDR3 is CASSQRSSYNEQFF. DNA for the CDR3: TGCGCCAGCAGCCAACGTAGCTCCTACAATGAGCAGTTCTTC.

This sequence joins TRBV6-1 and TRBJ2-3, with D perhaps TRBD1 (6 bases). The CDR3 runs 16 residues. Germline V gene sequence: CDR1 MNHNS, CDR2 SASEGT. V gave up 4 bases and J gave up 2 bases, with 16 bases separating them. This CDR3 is CASSATTGSPTDTQYF. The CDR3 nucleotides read TGTGCCAGCAGTGCCACCACAGGGAGCCCCACAGATACGCAGTATTTT.